One sample yielded the 8 T cell receptor beta chains listed below, sequenced in a study of T-cell memory formation after mild COVID-19. MiXCR, applied by TCRdb to the 5' RACE reads, yields one record per CDR3 protein. This table has about 300,000 distinct CDR3 sequences, approximately 19% appearing once. Sequenced material: PBMCs or a T cell subset sorted from them (not recorded which). Receptors were obtained from a man aged 18-30 years who had mild COVID-19 (a few samples of this study predate the infection). Cell type and time point are not known.

The chain joins TRBV7-2 to TRBJ2-7; D remains unclear. The V gene's germline CDR1 is SGHTA and CDR2 FQGNSA. The CDR3 is 14 residues long. V shed 5 bases and J shed 4 bases, with 15 bases lying between them. DNA of the CDR3: TGTGCCAGCAGCCGGCCAGATTTTGATTACGAGCAGTACTTC. Translation: CASSRPDFDYEQYF.

The rearrangement uses TRBV20-1 and TRBJ2-7; 7 bases are shared with TRBD1. CDR1 is DFQATT, CDR2 SNEGSKA, per germline (reference sequence). Germline trimming cut 6 bases from V and 1 base from J; bases unmatched to any gene: 6. The CDR3 covers 13 residues. The CDR3 coding sequence is TGCAGTGCCCCGGACAGGAGATCCTACGAGCAGTACTTC. It specifies CSAPDRRSYEQYF.

V and J are TRBV20-1 and TRBJ1-4; TRBD1 agrees at 8 bases. The CDR3 runs 14 residues. CDR1 and CDR2 from the germline V gene are DFQATT and SNEGSKA (reference sequence). V gave up 0 bases and J gave up 8 bases; unmatched junction bases: 5. CDR3: CSARDHRGREKLFF. In nucleotides, the CDR3 is TGCAGTGCTAGAGATCACAGGGGGAGAGAAAAACTGTTTTTT.

This clonotype has a handful of counts. This chain joins TRBV12-3 or TRBV12-4 and TRBJ2-1; 7 bases align to TRBD2. This CDR3 spans 12 amino acids. The V and J ends lost 6 bases and 15 bases, in that order; junction bases with no gene match: 11. The CDR3 loop reads CASSPGTGEGFF. The CDR3 DNA is TGTGCCAGCAGCCCTGGGACTGGGGAGGGGTTCTTC.

This clonotype was seen repeatedly, ten times or more. CDR3 sequence reads: CASSEGDSYEQYF. In DNA, the CDR3 is TGTGCCAGCAGTGAAGGGGACAGTTACGAGCAGTACTTC. J is TRBJ2-7 and V is TRBV2, with 7 bases that match TRBD1. In germline, CDR1 is SNHLY, CDR2 FYNNEI. This CDR3 has 13 amino acids. V was pared by 1 base and J by 4 bases, with 1 base of the junction left unmatched. The full variable domain, in which reference TRBV2 and TRBJ2-7 provide the parts outside the CDR3, is EPEVTQTPSHQVTQMGQEVILRCVPISNHLYFYWYRQILGQKVEFLVSFYNNEISEKSEIFDDQFSVERPDGSNFTLKIRSTKLEDSAMYFCASSEGDSYEQYFGPGTRLTVT.

This chain uses TRBV6-2 or TRBV6-3 with TRBJ2-5; D is unclear. The CDR3 covers 14 residues. The germline gives CDR1 MNHEY, CDR2 SVGEGT. V lost 6 bases and J lost 5, with 16 bases in between. The CDR3 DNA sequence: TGTGCCAGCAGGGGTCGTTACCCCCTCGAGACCCAGTACTTC. It is translated as CASRGRYPLETQYF.

The rearrangement uses TRBV12-3 or TRBV12-4 and TRBJ1-1; D remains unclear. The germline V and J ends were trimmed by 5 bases and 9 bases, with 13 bases remaining between them. This CDR3 comprises 12 residues. As DNA, the CDR3 is TGTGCCAGCAGTGATATAGGGCAGCAAGCTTTCTTT. Amino acids: CASSDIGQQAFF.

This clonotype was seen more than once but under ten times. The chain combines TRBV5-1 with TRBJ1-1, with D possibly being TRBD1 (6 bases). V was shortened by 4 bases and J by 0 bases, with 13 bases between the two germline ends. Per germline, CDR1 SGHRS and CDR2 YFSETQ. The CDR3 runs to 15 residues. The CDR3 sequence: CASSRVGDMNTEAFF. As DNA, the CDR3 is TGCGCCAGCAGCCGTGTGGGGGACATGAACACTGAAGCTTTCTTT. The full variable domain, in which reference TRBV5-1 and TRBJ1-1 provide the parts outside the CDR3, is KAGVTQTPRYLIKTRGQQVTLSCSPISGHRSVSWYQQTPGQGLQFLFEYFSETQRNKGNFPGRFSGRQFSNSRSEMNVSTLELGDSALYLCASSRVGDMNTEAFFGQGTRLTVV.